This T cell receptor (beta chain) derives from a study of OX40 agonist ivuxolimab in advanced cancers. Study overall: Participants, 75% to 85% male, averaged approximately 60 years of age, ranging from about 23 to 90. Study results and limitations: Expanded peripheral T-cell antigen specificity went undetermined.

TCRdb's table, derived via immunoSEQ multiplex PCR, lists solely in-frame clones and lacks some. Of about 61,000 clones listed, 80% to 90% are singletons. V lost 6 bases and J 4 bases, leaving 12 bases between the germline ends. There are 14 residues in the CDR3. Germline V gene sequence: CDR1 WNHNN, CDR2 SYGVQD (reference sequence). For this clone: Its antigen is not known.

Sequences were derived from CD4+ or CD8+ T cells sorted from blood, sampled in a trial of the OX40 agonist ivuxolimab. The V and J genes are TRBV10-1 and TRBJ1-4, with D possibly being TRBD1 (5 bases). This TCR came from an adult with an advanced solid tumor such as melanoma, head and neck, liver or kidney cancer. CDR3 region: CASSNGQLNEKLFF. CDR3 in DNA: TGCGCCAGCAGCAATGGACAACTTAATGAAAAACTGTTTTTT.